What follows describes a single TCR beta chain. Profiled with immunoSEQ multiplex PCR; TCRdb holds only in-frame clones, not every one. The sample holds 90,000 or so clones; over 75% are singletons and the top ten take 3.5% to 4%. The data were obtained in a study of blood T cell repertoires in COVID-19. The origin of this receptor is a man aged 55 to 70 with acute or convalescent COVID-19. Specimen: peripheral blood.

DNA for the CDR3: TGTGCCAGCAGCCAAGTCCCGACTAGCGGGGGGGCAAACACCGGGGAGCTGTTTTTT. Protein sequence: CASSQVPTSGGANTGELFF. V and J are TRBV3-1 (or the pseudogene TRBV3-2) and TRBJ2-2, with TRBD2 matching 14 bases. From germline, CDR1 is LGHDT and CDR2 YNNKEL (reference sequence). V shed 1 base, J shed 2 bases, and the junction held 6 bases outside the gene matches. This CDR3 is built from 19 residues.